This TCR beta chain came from a study of cytomegalovirus exposure and HLA in healthy donors. Notes on the study in general: Donor immune exposure was known only as CMV serostatus. Later on, an analysis found that several of the most significant clusters appeared to be linked to common viral pathogens, which included parvovirus B19. Earlier analysis yielded a pattern in which most TCR beta V segments were productive about 90% or about 30% of the time. The study recorded over 150 TCR beta chains that were cytomegalovirus-associated.

The PCR made use of 60 Vbeta and 13 Jbeta primers. The assay was immunoSEQ multiplex PCR, and TCRdb's table has in-frame clones only and misses some. Among over 150,000 clones listed, around 79% were seen once. The V gene's germline CDR1 is SGHDT and CDR2 YYEEEE. The CDR3 spans 17 residues. Unmatched junction bases numbered 7, after V lost 2 bases and J lost 4 bases. Points on this clone: Its specificity is unknown.

The sequencing input was PBMCs. The TCR originated in a man aged 25 to 45 in good health and CMV-seropositive. This chain uses TRBV5-6 with TRBJ2-3; 13 nucleotides agree with TRBD2. CDR3 sequence (DNA): TGTGCCAGCAGCTTAAATTCCGGACTAGCGGGAGCAGATACGCAGTATTTT. It codes for CASSLNSGLAGADTQYF. The variable domain in full, with the rest retrieved from reference TRBV5-6 and TRBJ2-3, is DAGVTQSPTHLIKTRGQQVTLRCSPKSGHDTVSWYQQALGQGPQFIFQYYEEEERQRGNFPDRFSGHQFPNYSSELNVNALLLGDSALYLCASSLNSGLAGADTQYFGPGTRLTVL.